This T cell receptor (beta chain) appears in the sequencing data of a study of early T cells in non-severe SARS-CoV-2 infection. On the study more broadly: Unsorted whole blood bulk RNA was sequenced, with unpaired chains.

Overall study findings and caveats: In VDJdb matching, anti-spike CD8 responses were favored while private and CD4 specificities went missing.

The library protocol tagged individual cDNA molecules with unique molecular identifiers. TCRdb ran MiXCR on the 5' RACE reads and lists one entry per CDR3 protein. The profile shows about 23,000 distinct CDR3 sequences, nearly 5.5% of them singletons. This clonotype was recorded at least ten times. Its antigen is as yet unknown. Germline V lookup: CDR1 MDHEN, CDR2 SYDVKM. This CDR3 comprises 12 residues. V gave up 2 bases and J gave up 1 base, with 0 bases separating them. This chain links TRBV28 with TRBJ2-4; D gene uncertain. The receptor was derived from an adult who was a healthcare worker with PCR-confirmed SARS-CoV-2 infection or an uninfected control (not recorded which). Sequencing was carried out using whole blood. The CDR3 loop reads CASSLAKNIQYF. CDR3 sequence (DNA): TGTGCCAGCAGTTTAGCCAAAAACATTCAGTACTTC.